This section outlines one TCR beta chain sequence together with its context. Data came from immunoSEQ multiplex PCR; TCRdb stores just in-frame clones and leaves some out. The sample includes approximately 81,000 clones, around 94% of them seen just once. The sample comes from a study of control samples from healthy donors and cancer patients. The clonotype was recovered from a woman aged 18 to 35 in good health. The specimen was blood.

The CDR3 nucleotides read TGCAGCGTGACCAGTTTAGCCAAAAACATTCAGTACTTC. Its protein product is CSVTSLAKNIQYF. The chain joins TRBV29-1 to TRBJ2-4; D call uncertain. The V gene lost 6 bases and the J gene lost 0 bases, with 9 bases spanning the gap. The CDR3 contains 13 residues. Germline assignment: CDR1 SQVTM and CDR2 ANQGSEA.